This passage covers 24 T cell receptor beta chains from one sample sequenced in a study of shared clonotypes between healthy human individuals. Clones were read by immunoSEQ multiplex PCR, and TCRdb kept only the in-frame ones, dropping some. Counted here are some 630,000 clones, roughly 96% occurring once; the ten biggest clones make up about 0.12%. The naive CD8 subset, CD45RO-negative cells positively selected for CCR7, excluded terminally differentiated effector memory CD45RA+ cells. The sequencing sample was made of naive CD8+ T cells sorted from blood. These receptors were collected from a woman aged 30 to 39 in good health.

This clone was seen only a few times. The gene calls are TRBV2 and TRBJ1-5, with TRBD1 as a possible D gene (5 bases). V dropped 7 bases and J dropped 5 bases, with 12 bases sitting between them. The CDR3 totals 13 residues. The germline CDR1 and CDR2 sequences are SNHLY and FYNNEI. The CDR3 coding sequence is TGTGCCAGCACCACAGGATCGGATCAGCCCCAGCATTTT. Translating it yields CASTTGSDQPQHF.

The chain links TRBV15 to TRBJ2-2, with D perhaps TRBD1 (6 bases). The germline gives CDR1 LNHNV, CDR2 YYDKDF (reference sequence). The CDR3 has 14 residues. V dropped 3 bases and J dropped 4 bases, with 9 bases sitting between them. The CDR3 nucleotides are TGTGCCACCAGCAGCCGACAGGTCACCGGGGAGCTGTTTTTT. It translates to CATSSRQVTGELFF.

The rearrangement links TRBV28 to TRBJ2-5, with 15 bases matching TRBD2. Trimming cost V 8 bases and J 5 bases; bases outside gene matches: 9. Germline loops: CDR1 MDHEN, CDR2 SYDVKM. CDR3 length: 16 residues. This CDR3 is CASGGLAGGLAETQYF. The CDR3 DNA sequence: TGTGCCAGCGGGGGACTAGCGGGAGGCTTGGCGGAGACCCAGTACTTC.

The chain joins TRBV7-3 to TRBJ2-2; tentatively, D is TRBD1 (6 bases). V lost 5 bases, J lost 4 bases, and 11 bases lay in between. CDR3 length: 14 amino acids. Germline assignment: CDR1 SGHTA and CDR2 FQGTGA. The CDR3 bases are TGTGCCAGCAGCCAAACAGGGCCCACCGGGGAGCTGTTTTTT. Amino acids: CASSQTGPTGELFF.

This chain connects TRBV5-1 to TRBJ2-5; the match to TRBD1 covers 7 bases. Near its end, the DNA agrees better with TRBJ2-7, so the J call may be wrong. The V gene's germline CDR1 is SGHRS and CDR2 YFSETQ. The CDR3 length is 14 residues. The CDR3 region is CASSLWGTEYEQYF. CDR3 nucleotides: TGCGCCAGCAGCTTGTGGGGGACAGAGTACGAGCAGTACTTC.

The J gene is TRBJ2-2, the V gene TRBV9; 7 bases match TRBD2. Germline values: CDR1 SGDLS, CDR2 YYNGEE. The CDR3 consists of 13 residues. With 3 bases clipped from V and 6 bases from J, the junction kept 2 bases outside the gene matches. In nucleotides, the CDR3 is TGTGCCAGCAGCGATAGCGGGCCCGGGGAGCTGTTTTTT. This encodes CASSDSGPGELFF.

The rearrangement links TRBV11-2 to TRBJ2-2; D gene uncertain. The CDR3 is 14 amino acids. Trimming cost V 2 bases and J 2 bases, with 6 bases left between them. CDR1 and CDR2 (germline): SGHAT, FQNNGV. The CDR3 here is CASSLSPNTGELFF. CDR3 bases: TGTGCCAGCAGCTTATCTCCCAACACCGGGGAGCTGTTTTTT. Full variable domain (rest looked up from reference TRBV11-2 and TRBJ2-2): EAGVAQSPRYKIIEKRQSVAFWCNPISGHATLYWYQQILGQGPKLLIQFQNNGVVDDSQLPKDRFSAERLKGVDSTLKIQPAKLEDSAVYLCASSLSPNTGELFFGEGSRLTVL.

The chain combines TRBV9 with TRBJ2-2; 8 bases match TRBD2. The germline V gene has CDR1 SGDLS and CDR2 YYNGEE. The CDR3 loop spans 16 amino acids. Trimming took 4 bases from V and 1 from J; bases not matched to a gene: 6. The DNA of the CDR3 is TGTGCCAGCAGCTCATCTAGCGGGTTGAACACCGGGGAGCTGTTTTTT. Translating it yields CASSSSSGLNTGELFF. The full variable domain, rest sourced from reference TRBV9 and TRBJ2-2, is DSGVTQTPKHLITATGQRVTLRCSPRSGDLSVYWYQQSLDQGLQFLIQYYNGEERAKGNILERFSAQQFPDLHSELNLSSLELGDSALYFCASSSSSGLNTGELFFGEGSRLTVL.

The CDR3 sequence is CASSLGTRKHEQFF. CDR3 sequence (DNA): TGTGCCAGTAGTCTGGGGACTAGAAAACATGAGCAGTTCTTC. J is TRBJ2-1 and V is TRBV19; 8 nucleotides line up with TRBD2. CDR3 length: 14 residues. J lost 8 bases, V lost 5 bases, and 8 bases had no gene match. Germline V gene data show CDR1 as LNHDA and CDR2 as SQIVND (reference sequence). Supplemented by reference TRBV19 and TRBJ2-1, the full variable domain reads DGGITQSPKYLFRKEGQNVTLSCEQNLNHDAMYWYRQDPGQGLRLIYYSQIVNDFQKGDIAEGYSVSREKKESFPLTVTSAQKNPTAFYLCASSLGTRKHEQFFGPGTRLTVL.

The rearrangement uses TRBV7-2 and TRBJ1-5, with D hard to call. The V gene lost 3 bases and the J gene lost 0 bases, with 12 bases spanning the gap. In germline, CDR1 is SGHTA, CDR2 FQGNSA. This CDR3 has 16 amino acids. The CDR3 DNA sequence: TGTGCCAGCAGCTTCCCTTCAGAATCTAGCAATCAGCCCCAGCATTTT. Translation gives CASSFPSESSNQPQHF.

This chain joins TRBV19 and TRBJ1-5; no clear D. Germline CDR1 and CDR2: LNHDA and SQIVND (reference sequence). The V gene lost 2 bases and the J gene lost 4 bases, with 6 bases spanning the gap. This CDR3 has 13 residues. The CDR3 loop is CASSINGNQPQHF. Written as DNA, the CDR3 is TGTGCCAGTAGTATAAACGGGAATCAGCCCCAGCATTTT.

This sequence joins TRBV19 and TRBJ2-7; TRBD2 matches at 11 bases. The V segment lost 3 bases and the J segment 3 bases; nucleotides outside the gene matches: 7. The CDR3 runs to 16 residues. Germline lookup yields CDR1 LNHDA and CDR2 SQIVND (reference sequence). CDR3 coding DNA: TGTGCCAGTAGTATTTTGGGGACTAGCGGCTTCTACGAGCAGTACTTC. It is translated as CASSILGTSGFYEQYF.

The rearrangement links TRBV5-4 to TRBJ2-5; TRBD2 aligns across 9 bases. The J call may be wrong; the DNA end is better matched by TRBJ2-7. Germline V CDR1 and CDR2: SGHNT, YYREEE (reference sequence). The CDR3 spans 16 residues. The CDR3, as DNA: TGTGCCAGCAGCACCCTCGGGAGCGGGGGGCTCTACGAGCAGTACTTC. This translates into CASSTLGSGGLYEQYF.

With respect to this clone: In the same sample, other DNA sequences code for this CDR3. The chain recombines TRBV27 with TRBJ2-5; 13 nucleotides align to TRBD2. Germline values: CDR1 MNHEY, CDR2 SMNVEV (reference sequence). The V and J ends lost 4 bases and 3 bases, in that order; junction bases with no gene match: 2. This CDR3 has 15 residues. The CDR3 DNA follows: TGTGCCAGCAGTTCCGGGACTAGCGGGAAAGAGACCCAGTACTTC. This gives the protein CASSSGTSGKETQYF.

The chain uses TRBV28 and TRBJ2-2, with D perhaps TRBD1 or TRBD2 (5 bases each). The CDR3 is 17 residues long. Trimming stripped 5 bases from V and 1 base from J, with 17 bases between. Germline values: CDR1 MDHEN, CDR2 SYDVKM. In DNA form, the CDR3 reads TGTGCCAGCAGTCCGCCGGGACCAACTATGAACACCGGGGAGCTGTTTTTT. It yields the protein CASSPPGPTMNTGELFF.

The rearrangement uses TRBV28 and TRBJ2-1; 7 bases agree with TRBD2. J gave up 9 bases and V 3 bases, and 8 bases lay outside the gene matches. This CDR3 region has 14 residues. In germline, CDR1 is MDHEN, CDR2 SYDVKM. CDR3 sequence (DNA): TGTGCCAGCAGTTTGGGCGGGAGTCTAGGTGAGCAGTTCTTC. This translates into CASSLGGSLGEQFF.

This chain links TRBV5-1 with TRBJ1-2; the D is unclear. The CDR3 consists of 13 residues. V lost 7 bases and J lost 11, with 21 bases in between. CDR1 and CDR2 (germline): SGHRS, YFSETQ. The CDR3 spells CASASSGPGVYTF. The CDR3 bases are TGCGCCAGCGCATCTTCCGGTCCCGGGGTATACACCTTC. The variable domain in full, completed from reference TRBV5-1 and TRBJ1-2, reads KAGVTQTPRYLIKTRGQQVTLSCSPISGHRSVSWYQQTPGQGLQFLFEYFSETQRNKGNFPGRFSGRQFSNSRSEMNVSTLELGDSALYLCASASSGPGVYTFGSGTRLTVV.

CDR3 sequence (DNA): TGTGCCAGCAGCGTACGGGGGGACTCCTATGGCTACACCTTC. Amino acids: CASSVRGDSYGYTF. The genes are TRBV9 and TRBJ1-2; tentative D call: TRBD1 (5 bases). Deletions cut 1 base from V and 4 bases from J, with 11 bases between. The CDR3 totals 14 residues. CDR1 is SGDLS and CDR2 is YYNGEE in the germline V gene. The full variable domain, in which reference TRBV9 and TRBJ1-2 provide the parts outside the CDR3, is DSGVTQTPKHLITATGQRVTLRCSPRSGDLSVYWYQQSLDQGLQFLIQYYNGEERAKGNILERFSAQQFPDLHSELNLSSLELGDSALYFCASSVRGDSYGYTFGSGTRLTVV.

The V gene is TRBV2, the J gene TRBJ2-5, with 11 bases aligning to TRBD2. V shed 8 bases, J shed 5 bases, and the junction held 7 bases outside the gene matches. The CDR3 sequence is 14 residues long. Germline-derived CDR1 and CDR2 are SNHLY and FYNNEI. CDR3 loop: CASRGASGRETQYF. The CDR3, as DNA: TGTGCCAGCCGAGGGGCTAGCGGGAGGGAGACCCAGTACTTC.

The table lists this clone with a count of one. V is TRBV10-1 and J is TRBJ2-5; 9 bases line up with TRBD1. Germline-derived CDR1 and CDR2 are WNHNN and SYGVQD (reference sequence). The CDR3 covers 13 residues. The J segment lost 4 bases and the V segment lost 8 bases, leaving 5 bases of the junction unmatched. The CDR3 spells CASRDRASETQYF. In DNA form, the CDR3 reads TGCGCCAGCCGGGACAGGGCATCAGAGACCCAGTACTTC.

The V gene is TRBV6-1, the J gene TRBJ2-2; TRBD2 might be the D (5 bases). Trimming shortened V by 4 bases and J by 6 bases, and 15 bases separated the two germline ends. This CDR3 has 15 amino acids. The germline V gene has CDR1 MNHNS and CDR2 SASEGT. The CDR3 reads CASSGWEFRAGELFF. The CDR3 DNA follows: TGTGCCAGCAGTGGGTGGGAGTTTCGTGCCGGGGAGCTGTTTTTT.

The chain recombines TRBV28 with TRBJ2-4, with 10 bases matching TRBD1. CDR1 is MDHEN and CDR2 is SYDVKM in the germline V gene. This CDR3 is 14 amino acids long. With V trimmed by 6 bases and J by 7 bases, 6 bases remained unmatched. The CDR3 DNA reads as TGTGCCAGCAGCCTTGACAGGGGGCAGAACATTCAGTACTTC. As protein: CASSLDRGQNIQYF.

This chain joins TRBV28 and TRBJ1-5, with 8 bases fitting TRBD1. CDR1 and CDR2 (germline): MDHEN, SYDVKM. The V gene end was trimmed by 3 bases and the J gene end by 9 bases; junction bases not matched to a gene: 10. CDR3 length equals 15 residues. The CDR3 nucleotides are TGTGCCAGCAGTTTCGACAGGGGCCCCTTGGCGCCCCAGCATTTT. Translating gives CASSFDRGPLAPQHF.

The V gene is TRBV28, the J gene TRBJ2-1; unclear D gene. Trimming stripped 1 base from V and 0 bases from J, with 7 bases between. The CDR3 runs to 15 residues. Germline V gives CDR1 MDHEN, CDR2 SYDVKM. CDR3 in amino acids: CASSLSAFSYNEQFF. As DNA, the CDR3 is TGTGCCAGCAGTTTATCAGCTTTCTCCTACAATGAGCAGTTCTTC.